This TCR beta chain was recorded in a study of blood T cell repertoires in COVID-19. About the research overall: PBMCs, B-cell-depleted T cells, or T cells were the source of the cDNA or gDNA that made up the material.

Per the original data handling: Nucleated cell number was recorded as an estimate derived from reference gene primer amplification. The repertoire was sequenced with immunoSEQ multiplex PCR; TCRdb's copy has only in-frame clones and lacks some. V, J and clone size derive from that table, while D and trimming were established from the DNA sequence. The sample holds around 150,000 clones, 80% to 90% seen once. CDR3 length equals 16 residues. V was clipped by 4 bases and J by 0 bases; unmatched bases: 8. CDR1 SGHAT and CDR2 FQDESV come from the germline V gene (reference sequence). The genes are TRBV11-1 and TRBJ1-1; 7 nucleotides agree with TRBD1. This TCR was recovered from an older woman with active COVID-19. Source material: peripheral blood. The CDR3 region is CASSSGQPLMNTEAFF. CDR3 sequence (DNA): TGTGCCAGCAGCTCGGGACAGCCTCTAATGAACACTGAAGCTTTCTTT.